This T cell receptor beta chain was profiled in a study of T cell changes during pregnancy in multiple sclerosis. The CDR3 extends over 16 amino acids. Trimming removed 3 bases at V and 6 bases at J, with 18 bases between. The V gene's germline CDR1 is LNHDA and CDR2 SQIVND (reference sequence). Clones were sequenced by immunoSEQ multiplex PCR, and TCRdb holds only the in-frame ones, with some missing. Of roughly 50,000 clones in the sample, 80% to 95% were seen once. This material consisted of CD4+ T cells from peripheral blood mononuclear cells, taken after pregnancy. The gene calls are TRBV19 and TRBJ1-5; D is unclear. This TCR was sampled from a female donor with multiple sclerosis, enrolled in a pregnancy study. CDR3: CASSMSQAGGRQPQHF. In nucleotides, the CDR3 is TGTGCCAGTAGTATGAGCCAGGCAGGAGGGCGTCAGCCCCAGCATTTT. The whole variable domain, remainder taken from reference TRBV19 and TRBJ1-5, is DGGITQSPKYLFRKEGQNVTLSCEQNLNHDAMYWYRQDPGQGLRLIYYSQIVNDFQKGDIAEGYSVSREKKESFPLTVTSAQKNPTAFYLCASSMSQAGGRQPQHFGDGTRLSIL.